This paragraph reports one T cell receptor beta chain. What it binds is not known. The CDR3 is made up of 14 amino acids. Trimming cost V 4 bases and J 7 bases, with 13 bases left between them. In germline, CDR1 is MNHNY, CDR2 SVGAGI (reference sequence). Reverse transcribing all isolated RNA meant expressed TCRB transcripts were sequenced. Here immunoSEQ multiplex PCR was the method, and the copy in TCRdb shows in-frame clones only, minus some. The sample shows some 300,000 clones, approximately 8.1% of them seen only once. This entry comes from a study of beta chain features in type 1 diabetes. General study points: Across all four CD4+ subsets, people with type 1 diabetes showed modestly shorter TCRB CDR3s.

The sequence derives from a woman under 30 in good health. Material for sequencing was central memory CD4+ T cells from blood. V is TRBV6-6 and J is TRBJ1-4; the D gene is possibly TRBD1 (5 bases). For the CDR3, the DNA is TGTGCCAGCAGTTCCCAGGGCGGTAGTGAAAAACTGTTTTTT. This translates into CASSSQGGSEKLFF.